A single sample gave rise to the 26 T cell receptor beta chains below, sequenced in a study of early T cells in non-severe SARS-CoV-2 infection (TCRdb year 2021). The library came from 5' RACE. The instrument given in TCRdb is NextSeq 500. TCRdb ran its own pipeline on the public reads, namely fastp trimming at Q25 and MiXCR clone calling, and kept in-frame beta chains. Every distinct CDR3 protein forms one entry, paired with its most common genes and DNA. The sample profile shows around 47,000 distinct CDR3 sequences; approximately 10% of them were found once. The top ten hold 13% of the sample. Sequencing used whole blood. These receptors came from an adult who was a healthcare worker with PCR-confirmed SARS-CoV-2 infection or an uninfected control (not recorded which).

This clonotype was counted ten times or more. The rearrangement joins TRBV28 to TRBJ2-5; unclear D gene. Germline CDR1 and CDR2: MDHEN and SYDVKM. There are 13 residues in the CDR3. Trimming took 2 bases from V and 3 from J, leaving 7 bases between them. The CDR3 loop reads CASSLPTKETQYF. The CDR3 DNA is TGTGCCAGCAGTTTACCTACGAAAGAGACCCAGTACTTC.

This chain joins TRBV2 and TRBJ2-1, with D hard to call. This CDR3 spans 12 amino acids. V gave up 4 bases and J gave up 7 bases, with 8 bases separating them. Looked up from germline, CDR1 is SNHLY and CDR2 is FYNNEI. CDR3 sequence: CASSVLGNEQFF. The CDR3 nucleotides are TGTGCCAGCAGTGTTTTGGGTAATGAGCAGTTCTTC. Complete variable domain (other parts from reference TRBV2 and TRBJ2-1): EPEVTQTPSHQVTQMGQEVILRCVPISNHLYFYWYRQILGQKVEFLVSFYNNEISEKSEIFDDQFSVERPDGSNFTLKIRSTKLEDSAMYFCASSVLGNEQFFGPGTRLTVL.

This clonotype has more than one count but fewer than ten. The chain recombines TRBV27 with TRBJ2-7; D possibly corresponds to TRBD1 (6 bases). Germline CDR1 and CDR2: MNHEY and SMNVEV (reference sequence). The CDR3 spans 13 residues. Deletions cut 11 bases from V and 1 base from J, with 15 bases between. The CDR3 is CAAKDRFSYEQYF. The CDR3 DNA follows: TGTGCCGCCAAAGACAGGTTTTCCTACGAGCAGTACTTC.

The V and J genes are TRBV7-9 and TRBJ1-2; D is unresolved. The germline gives CDR1 SEHNR, CDR2 FQNEAQ (reference sequence). Trimming took 2 bases from V and 4 from J, leaving 11 bases between them. The CDR3 runs 14 residues. The CDR3 DNA reads TGTGCCAGCAGCTTATGGGTTCGGGGCTATGGCTACACCTTC. This sequence encodes CASSLWVRGYGYTF.

This clonotype was counted at least ten times. The gene calls are TRBV20-1 and TRBJ2-5; D perhaps matches TRBD2 (6 bases). The CDR3 is made up of 12 amino acids. The germline V gene encodes CDR1 DFQATT and CDR2 SNEGSKA (reference sequence). V was cut by 5 bases and J by 7 bases, with 14 bases left in between. The CDR3 spells CSAPPSAATQYF. CDR3 DNA: TGCAGTGCTCCCCCTAGCGCGGCGACCCAGTACTTC.

This clonotype appeared a few times. V gene TRBV19 combines with J gene TRBJ1-3; a weak D match, TRBD1 (6 bases). V shed 7 bases and J shed 2 bases, with 12 bases lying between them. This CDR3 has 14 residues. The germline V gene encodes CDR1 LNHDA and CDR2 SQIVND (reference sequence). The CDR3 sequence: CASTTDRTGNTIYF. CDR3 coding DNA: TGTGCCAGTACCACGGACAGAACTGGAAACACCATATATTTT.

The V gene is TRBV5-1, the J gene TRBJ1-1, with D uncertain. Germline-derived CDR1 and CDR2 are SGHRS and YFSETQ. Trimming cost V 0 bases and J 5 bases, with 5 bases left between them. The CDR3 totals 12 residues. In DNA form, the CDR3 reads TGCGCCAGCAGCTTGGATCAGACTGAAGCTTTCTTT. The encoded protein is CASSLDQTEAFF.

This clonotype was recorded at least ten times. V usage is TRBV7-9 and J usage is TRBJ2-1, with 9 bases that match TRBD1. The J segment lost 5 bases and the V segment lost 5 bases, leaving 16 bases of the junction unmatched. CDR3 length: 18 residues. Germline V CDR1 and CDR2: SEHNR, FQNEAQ (reference sequence). The CDR3 protein is CASSATGTGRKADNEQFF. Here the CDR3 DNA reads TGTGCCAGCAGCGCAACCGGGACAGGGAGAAAGGCAGACAATGAGCAGTTCTTC. The full variable domain, in which reference TRBV7-9 and TRBJ2-1 provide the parts outside the CDR3, is DTGVSQNPRHKITKRGQNVTFRCDPISEHNRLYWYRQTLGQGPEFLTYFQNEAQLEKSRLLSDRFSAERPKGSFSTLEIQRTEQGDSAMYLCASSATGTGRKADNEQFFGPGTRLTVL.

V is TRBV7-8 and J is TRBJ2-7; D call uncertain. The germline CDR1 and CDR2 sequences are SGHVS and FQNEAQ. Trimming took off 4 bases at V and 3 bases at J, with 13 bases between the two ends. The length of the CDR3 is 14 residues. CDR3 DNA sequence: TGTGCCAGCAGCTCGACCTCCCTACACTACGAGCAGTACTTC. Protein: CASSSTSLHYEQYF. The full variable domain, its missing parts supplied by reference TRBV7-8 and TRBJ2-7, is GAGVSQSPRYKVAKRGQDVALRCDPISGHVSLFWYQQALGQGPEFLTYFQNEAQLDKSGLPSDRFFAERPEGSVSTLKIQRTQQEDSAVYLCASSSTSLHYEQYFGPGTRLTVT.

V usage is TRBV7-2 and J usage is TRBJ1-1; the D is unclear. The CDR3 runs to 14 residues. Germline CDR1 is SGHTA and CDR2 is FQGNSA. V was cut by 6 bases and J by 5 bases, with 16 bases left in between. The CDR3 here is CASRKTGNPTEAFF. The CDR3 DNA reads TGTGCCAGCAGAAAGACGGGGAACCCAACTGAAGCTTTCTTT.

V gene TRBV28 combines with J gene TRBJ2-1; no clear D. The CDR3 is 12 residues long. V was trimmed by 3 bases and J by 14 bases, leaving 14 bases between them. Germline values: CDR1 MDHEN, CDR2 SYDVKM. Here the CDR3 reads CASSFFKGPKFF. The CDR3 nucleotides are TGTGCCAGCAGTTTCTTCAAAGGGCCCAAGTTCTTC.

Only a few counts were recorded for this clonotype. The chain links TRBV5-5 to TRBJ2-7; no clear D gene. The CDR3 totals 12 residues. Germline assignment: CDR1 SGHKS and CDR2 YYEKEE (reference sequence). The V end was cut by 2 bases, the J end by 3 bases, with 6 bases between. The CDR3 region has the DNA TGTGCCAGCAGCTTCCAAATCTACGAGCAGTACTTC. Its translation is CASSFQIYEQYF. The full variable domain, in which reference TRBV5-5 and TRBJ2-7 provide the parts outside the CDR3, is DAGVTQSPTHLIKTRGQQVTLRCSPISGHKSVSWYQQVLGQGPQFIFQYYEKEERGRGNFPDRFSARQFPNYSSELNVNALLLGDSALYLCASSFQIYEQYFGPGTRLTVT.

This clonotype occurred a few times. The gene calls are TRBV6-6 and TRBJ2-4, with D possibly being TRBD1 or TRBD2 (5 bases each). V was shortened by 6 bases and J by 2 bases, with 8 bases between the two germline ends. Germline V gene data show CDR1 as MNHNY and CDR2 as SVGAGI (reference sequence). This CDR3 region has 13 residues. CDR3 nucleotide sequence: TGTGCCAGCAGGGGGGAATCCAAAAACATTCAGTACTTC. It translates to CASRGESKNIQYF.

This clonotype was counted ten times or more. CDR3 sequence: CAISPAAPQETQYF. Written as DNA, the CDR3 is TGTGCCATCAGCCCCGCGGCCCCCCAAGAGACCCAGTACTTC. This chain connects TRBV10-3 to TRBJ2-5; D is undetermined. Trimming left V 6 bases short and J 1 base short, with 12 bases between. Germline values: CDR1 ENHRY, CDR2 SYGVKD. The CDR3 contains 14 residues.

This clonotype was picked up many times. This chain connects TRBV24-1 to TRBJ2-3; TRBD1 is a possible D gene (6 bases). CDR1 is KGHDR and CDR2 is SFDVKD in the germline V gene. V was clipped by 9 bases and J by 3 bases, with 12 bases between them. The CDR3 runs 13 residues. CDR3 sequence reads: CATGGRGTDTQYF. The CDR3 DNA follows: TGTGCCACCGGGGGTAGGGGGACAGATACGCAGTATTTT.

This clonotype was seen more than once but under ten times. The rearrangement joins TRBV29-1 to TRBJ2-1, with D possibly matching TRBD2 (6 bases). The germline CDR1 and CDR2 sequences are SQVTM and ANQGSEA. CDR3 length equals 13 residues. Between the trimmed V and J ends, which lost 6 bases and 7 bases, there was a span of 16 bases. The CDR3 region has the DNA TGCAGCGTATCGAGCGGGTTAGTTAATGAGCAGTTCTTC. Protein sequence: CSVSSGLVNEQFF.

The chain carries TRBV10-3 and TRBJ2-1; D is perhaps TRBD1 (6 bases). The CDR3 extends over 13 amino acids. Trimming left V 6 bases short and J 9 bases short, with 15 bases between. Germline values: CDR1 ENHRY, CDR2 SYGVKD. DNA of the CDR3: TGTGCCATCAGGCGACAGGTACCCGGTGAGCAGTTCTTC. Protein: CAIRRQVPGEQFF.

This clonotype has a handful of counts. J is TRBJ2-6 and V is TRBV5-4, with 11 bases identical to TRBD2. The CDR3 length is 17 residues. Germline V gene sequence: CDR1 SGHNT, CDR2 YYREEE (reference sequence). V dropped 4 bases and J dropped 0; count of bases not matched to a gene: 3. This CDR3 is CASSTGLAASGANVLTF. The CDR3 nucleotides read TGTGCCAGCAGCACGGGACTAGCGGCCTCTGGGGCCAACGTCCTGACTTTC.

This clonotype was detected only a few times. The chain employs TRBV20-1 and TRBJ2-3, with D maybe TRBD1 (5 bases). Germline V CDR1 and CDR2: DFQATT, SNEGSKA (reference sequence). V gave up 8 bases and J gave up 1 base, with 10 bases separating them. The CDR3 is 12 residues long. CDR3 residues: CSYEGGTDTQYF. The CDR3 nucleotides read TGCAGTTACGAAGGGGGCACAGATACGCAGTATTTT.

For this clonotype: The germline gene is not matched at one end of the junction; a read error may be the cause. V usage is TRBV5-1 and J usage is TRBJ1-5; D remains ambiguous. Germline V gene sequence: CDR1 SGHRS, CDR2 YFSETQ. This CDR3 spans 16 amino acids. CDR3 nucleotide sequence: TGCGCCAGCAGCTTGGATGGAATGGGTAGCAATCAGCCACAGCATTTT. Its protein is CASSLDGMGSNQPQHF.

Many counts were recorded for this clonotype. The genes are TRBV19 and TRBJ1-1, with 11 positions matching TRBD1. V lost 7 bases and J lost 6; bases outside the gene matches: 7. Germline CDR1 reads LNHDA; CDR2 reads SQIVND (reference sequence). This CDR3 is built from 14 residues. The CDR3 DNA reads TGTGCCAGTACCCCCGGGACAGGGGGGGCTGAAGCTTTCTTT. The encoded protein is CASTPGTGGAEAFF. The full variable domain, in which reference TRBV19 and TRBJ1-1 provide the parts outside the CDR3, is DGGITQSPKYLFRKEGQNVTLSCEQNLNHDAMYWYRQDPGQGLRLIYYSQIVNDFQKGDIAEGYSVSREKKESFPLTVTSAQKNPTAFYLCASTPGTGGAEAFFGQGTRLTVV.

This clonotype was counted only a few times. The chain joins TRBV12-3 or TRBV12-4 to TRBJ1-5, with TRBD1 matching 7 bases. With V trimmed by 5 bases and J by 5 bases, 9 bases remained unmatched. The CDR3 consists of 15 residues. CDR3 bases: TGTGCCAGCAGTCGCCAGGGGGGACCAGATCAGCCCCAGCATTTT. It encodes CASSRQGGPDQPQHF.

This clonotype was counted ten times or more. The chain recombines TRBV6-5 with TRBJ2-7; the D gene is possibly TRBD2 (7 bases). This CDR3 spans 14 amino acids. V lost 2 bases and J lost 2, with 10 bases in between. Germline assignment: CDR1 MNHEY and CDR2 SVGAGI. The CDR3 is CASSYAGAPYEQYF. The CDR3 bases are TGTGCCAGCAGTTACGCGGGGGCGCCCTACGAGCAGTACTTC.

This clonotype was seen many times. The chain carries TRBV5-4 and TRBJ2-5; the D gene is possibly TRBD2 (5 bases). The CDR3 is 14 amino acids. The germline V gene encodes CDR1 SGHNT and CDR2 YYREEE (reference sequence). V lost 0 bases to trimming and J lost 5 bases, with 11 bases between them. CDR3 sequence (DNA): TGTGCCAGCAGCTTGGGAGGGCTCCTCGAGACCCAGTACTTC. It encodes CASSLGGLLETQYF.

This clonotype was counted ten times or more. The chain carries TRBV7-2 and TRBJ2-5, with D unclear. The CDR3 has 12 amino acids. Germline CDR1 is SGHTA and CDR2 is FQGNSA. The ends were cut back, 2 bases at V and 5 bases at J, with 6 bases in the middle. CDR3 DNA: TGTGCCAGCAGCTTAAGTGTGGAGACCCAGTACTTC. The encoded protein is CASSLSVETQYF.

J is TRBJ2-2 and V is TRBV6-6; D possibly corresponds to TRBD2 (5 bases). Trimming left V 4 bases short and J 8 bases short, with 14 bases between. The V gene's germline CDR1 is MNHNY and CDR2 SVGAGI (reference sequence). The CDR3 totals 14 residues. CDR3 region: CASSSSQEEGELFF. CDR3 DNA: TGTGCCAGCAGTTCGAGTCAGGAGGAAGGGGAGCTGTTTTTT.